The sequence of this TCR beta chain was determined in a study of T-cell reconstitution after alpha-beta-depleted transplantation in children. General study results and limits: Newly produced T cells mostly accounted for T-cell counts and diversity one year post-transplant. At around two months after transplant, the alpha-beta T cells were reportedly derived from several hundred expanded clones that came from non-depleted graft cells.

TCRbeta library preparation incorporated unique molecular identifiers. TCRdb used MiXCR to reprocess the PCR reads, holding one entry per CDR3 protein. The sample holds some 300,000 distinct CDR3 sequences, 10% seen once. At least ten counts were recorded for this clonotype. What it binds is not known. V dropped 4 bases and J dropped 4 bases, with 13 bases sitting between them. The CDR3 length is 14 residues. CDR1 and CDR2 from the germline V gene are SGHTA and FQGNSA. This receptor was obtained from a boy in the first two years of life with acute myeloid leukemia, due to receive a stem cell transplant. The rearrangement joins TRBV7-2 to TRBJ1-1; D gene unclear. Source: PBMCs, taken before TCRalphabeta/CD19-depleted stem cell transplant. The CDR3 loop reads CASSSPGSGTEAFF. The CDR3 DNA is TGTGCCAGCAGCTCCCCCGGAAGCGGCACTGAAGCTTTCTTT.